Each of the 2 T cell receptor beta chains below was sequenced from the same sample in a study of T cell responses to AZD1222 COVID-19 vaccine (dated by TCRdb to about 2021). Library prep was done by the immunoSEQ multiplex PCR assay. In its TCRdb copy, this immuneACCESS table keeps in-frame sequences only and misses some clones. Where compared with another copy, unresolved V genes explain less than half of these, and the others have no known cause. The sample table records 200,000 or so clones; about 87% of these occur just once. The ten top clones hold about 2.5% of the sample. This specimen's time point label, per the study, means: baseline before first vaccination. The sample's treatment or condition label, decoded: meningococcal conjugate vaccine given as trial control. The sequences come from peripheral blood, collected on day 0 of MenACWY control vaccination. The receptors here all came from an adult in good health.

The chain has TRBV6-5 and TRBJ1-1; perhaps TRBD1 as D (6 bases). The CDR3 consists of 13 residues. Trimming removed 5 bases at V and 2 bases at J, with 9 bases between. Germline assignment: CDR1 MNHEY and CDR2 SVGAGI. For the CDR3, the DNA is TGTGCCAGCAGTCCCGGGACAAACACTGAAGCTTTCTTT. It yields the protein CASSPGTNTEAFF.

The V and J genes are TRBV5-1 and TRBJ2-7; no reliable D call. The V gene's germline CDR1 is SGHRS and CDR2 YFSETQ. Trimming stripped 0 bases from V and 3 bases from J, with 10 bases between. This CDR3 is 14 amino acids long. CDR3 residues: CASSLDLGGYEQYF. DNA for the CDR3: TGCGCCAGCAGCTTGGATCTGGGCGGCTACGAGCAGTACTTC.